This record covers a single T cell receptor beta chain. Repertoires were generated with immunoSEQ multiplex PCR, while TCRdb's copy carries only in-frame clones and drops some. The repertoire holds tens of thousands of clones, with around 81% as singletons. The source of the sample is a study of glioma-infiltrating T cells after dendritic cell vaccination. Study-wide background: Monocyte-derived dendritic cells, cultured seven days with IL-4 and GM-CSF, were pulsed with autologous tumor lysate. Three intradermal dendritic cell vaccine injections were given every two weeks.

V lost 1 base and J lost 4; bases outside the gene matches: 2. The CDR3 extends over 14 amino acids. Germline lookup yields CDR1 SGHTA and CDR2 FQGNSA. Sample: blood, taken before dendritic cell vaccination. The sequence came from a human donor with glioblastoma. This chain uses TRBV7-2 with TRBJ2-3; 7 bases are a match to TRBD2. In nucleotides, the CDR3 is TGTGCCAGCAGCTTAGGGGGGGGAGCAGATACGCAGTATTTT. It is translated as CASSLGGGADTQYF. The full variable domain, in which reference TRBV7-2 and TRBJ2-3 provide the parts outside the CDR3, is GAGVSQSPSNKVTEKGKDVELRCDPISGHTALYWYRQSLGQGLEFLIYFQGNSAPDKSGLPSDRFSAERTGGSVSTLTIQRTQQEDSAVYLCASSLGGGADTQYFGPGTRLTVL.